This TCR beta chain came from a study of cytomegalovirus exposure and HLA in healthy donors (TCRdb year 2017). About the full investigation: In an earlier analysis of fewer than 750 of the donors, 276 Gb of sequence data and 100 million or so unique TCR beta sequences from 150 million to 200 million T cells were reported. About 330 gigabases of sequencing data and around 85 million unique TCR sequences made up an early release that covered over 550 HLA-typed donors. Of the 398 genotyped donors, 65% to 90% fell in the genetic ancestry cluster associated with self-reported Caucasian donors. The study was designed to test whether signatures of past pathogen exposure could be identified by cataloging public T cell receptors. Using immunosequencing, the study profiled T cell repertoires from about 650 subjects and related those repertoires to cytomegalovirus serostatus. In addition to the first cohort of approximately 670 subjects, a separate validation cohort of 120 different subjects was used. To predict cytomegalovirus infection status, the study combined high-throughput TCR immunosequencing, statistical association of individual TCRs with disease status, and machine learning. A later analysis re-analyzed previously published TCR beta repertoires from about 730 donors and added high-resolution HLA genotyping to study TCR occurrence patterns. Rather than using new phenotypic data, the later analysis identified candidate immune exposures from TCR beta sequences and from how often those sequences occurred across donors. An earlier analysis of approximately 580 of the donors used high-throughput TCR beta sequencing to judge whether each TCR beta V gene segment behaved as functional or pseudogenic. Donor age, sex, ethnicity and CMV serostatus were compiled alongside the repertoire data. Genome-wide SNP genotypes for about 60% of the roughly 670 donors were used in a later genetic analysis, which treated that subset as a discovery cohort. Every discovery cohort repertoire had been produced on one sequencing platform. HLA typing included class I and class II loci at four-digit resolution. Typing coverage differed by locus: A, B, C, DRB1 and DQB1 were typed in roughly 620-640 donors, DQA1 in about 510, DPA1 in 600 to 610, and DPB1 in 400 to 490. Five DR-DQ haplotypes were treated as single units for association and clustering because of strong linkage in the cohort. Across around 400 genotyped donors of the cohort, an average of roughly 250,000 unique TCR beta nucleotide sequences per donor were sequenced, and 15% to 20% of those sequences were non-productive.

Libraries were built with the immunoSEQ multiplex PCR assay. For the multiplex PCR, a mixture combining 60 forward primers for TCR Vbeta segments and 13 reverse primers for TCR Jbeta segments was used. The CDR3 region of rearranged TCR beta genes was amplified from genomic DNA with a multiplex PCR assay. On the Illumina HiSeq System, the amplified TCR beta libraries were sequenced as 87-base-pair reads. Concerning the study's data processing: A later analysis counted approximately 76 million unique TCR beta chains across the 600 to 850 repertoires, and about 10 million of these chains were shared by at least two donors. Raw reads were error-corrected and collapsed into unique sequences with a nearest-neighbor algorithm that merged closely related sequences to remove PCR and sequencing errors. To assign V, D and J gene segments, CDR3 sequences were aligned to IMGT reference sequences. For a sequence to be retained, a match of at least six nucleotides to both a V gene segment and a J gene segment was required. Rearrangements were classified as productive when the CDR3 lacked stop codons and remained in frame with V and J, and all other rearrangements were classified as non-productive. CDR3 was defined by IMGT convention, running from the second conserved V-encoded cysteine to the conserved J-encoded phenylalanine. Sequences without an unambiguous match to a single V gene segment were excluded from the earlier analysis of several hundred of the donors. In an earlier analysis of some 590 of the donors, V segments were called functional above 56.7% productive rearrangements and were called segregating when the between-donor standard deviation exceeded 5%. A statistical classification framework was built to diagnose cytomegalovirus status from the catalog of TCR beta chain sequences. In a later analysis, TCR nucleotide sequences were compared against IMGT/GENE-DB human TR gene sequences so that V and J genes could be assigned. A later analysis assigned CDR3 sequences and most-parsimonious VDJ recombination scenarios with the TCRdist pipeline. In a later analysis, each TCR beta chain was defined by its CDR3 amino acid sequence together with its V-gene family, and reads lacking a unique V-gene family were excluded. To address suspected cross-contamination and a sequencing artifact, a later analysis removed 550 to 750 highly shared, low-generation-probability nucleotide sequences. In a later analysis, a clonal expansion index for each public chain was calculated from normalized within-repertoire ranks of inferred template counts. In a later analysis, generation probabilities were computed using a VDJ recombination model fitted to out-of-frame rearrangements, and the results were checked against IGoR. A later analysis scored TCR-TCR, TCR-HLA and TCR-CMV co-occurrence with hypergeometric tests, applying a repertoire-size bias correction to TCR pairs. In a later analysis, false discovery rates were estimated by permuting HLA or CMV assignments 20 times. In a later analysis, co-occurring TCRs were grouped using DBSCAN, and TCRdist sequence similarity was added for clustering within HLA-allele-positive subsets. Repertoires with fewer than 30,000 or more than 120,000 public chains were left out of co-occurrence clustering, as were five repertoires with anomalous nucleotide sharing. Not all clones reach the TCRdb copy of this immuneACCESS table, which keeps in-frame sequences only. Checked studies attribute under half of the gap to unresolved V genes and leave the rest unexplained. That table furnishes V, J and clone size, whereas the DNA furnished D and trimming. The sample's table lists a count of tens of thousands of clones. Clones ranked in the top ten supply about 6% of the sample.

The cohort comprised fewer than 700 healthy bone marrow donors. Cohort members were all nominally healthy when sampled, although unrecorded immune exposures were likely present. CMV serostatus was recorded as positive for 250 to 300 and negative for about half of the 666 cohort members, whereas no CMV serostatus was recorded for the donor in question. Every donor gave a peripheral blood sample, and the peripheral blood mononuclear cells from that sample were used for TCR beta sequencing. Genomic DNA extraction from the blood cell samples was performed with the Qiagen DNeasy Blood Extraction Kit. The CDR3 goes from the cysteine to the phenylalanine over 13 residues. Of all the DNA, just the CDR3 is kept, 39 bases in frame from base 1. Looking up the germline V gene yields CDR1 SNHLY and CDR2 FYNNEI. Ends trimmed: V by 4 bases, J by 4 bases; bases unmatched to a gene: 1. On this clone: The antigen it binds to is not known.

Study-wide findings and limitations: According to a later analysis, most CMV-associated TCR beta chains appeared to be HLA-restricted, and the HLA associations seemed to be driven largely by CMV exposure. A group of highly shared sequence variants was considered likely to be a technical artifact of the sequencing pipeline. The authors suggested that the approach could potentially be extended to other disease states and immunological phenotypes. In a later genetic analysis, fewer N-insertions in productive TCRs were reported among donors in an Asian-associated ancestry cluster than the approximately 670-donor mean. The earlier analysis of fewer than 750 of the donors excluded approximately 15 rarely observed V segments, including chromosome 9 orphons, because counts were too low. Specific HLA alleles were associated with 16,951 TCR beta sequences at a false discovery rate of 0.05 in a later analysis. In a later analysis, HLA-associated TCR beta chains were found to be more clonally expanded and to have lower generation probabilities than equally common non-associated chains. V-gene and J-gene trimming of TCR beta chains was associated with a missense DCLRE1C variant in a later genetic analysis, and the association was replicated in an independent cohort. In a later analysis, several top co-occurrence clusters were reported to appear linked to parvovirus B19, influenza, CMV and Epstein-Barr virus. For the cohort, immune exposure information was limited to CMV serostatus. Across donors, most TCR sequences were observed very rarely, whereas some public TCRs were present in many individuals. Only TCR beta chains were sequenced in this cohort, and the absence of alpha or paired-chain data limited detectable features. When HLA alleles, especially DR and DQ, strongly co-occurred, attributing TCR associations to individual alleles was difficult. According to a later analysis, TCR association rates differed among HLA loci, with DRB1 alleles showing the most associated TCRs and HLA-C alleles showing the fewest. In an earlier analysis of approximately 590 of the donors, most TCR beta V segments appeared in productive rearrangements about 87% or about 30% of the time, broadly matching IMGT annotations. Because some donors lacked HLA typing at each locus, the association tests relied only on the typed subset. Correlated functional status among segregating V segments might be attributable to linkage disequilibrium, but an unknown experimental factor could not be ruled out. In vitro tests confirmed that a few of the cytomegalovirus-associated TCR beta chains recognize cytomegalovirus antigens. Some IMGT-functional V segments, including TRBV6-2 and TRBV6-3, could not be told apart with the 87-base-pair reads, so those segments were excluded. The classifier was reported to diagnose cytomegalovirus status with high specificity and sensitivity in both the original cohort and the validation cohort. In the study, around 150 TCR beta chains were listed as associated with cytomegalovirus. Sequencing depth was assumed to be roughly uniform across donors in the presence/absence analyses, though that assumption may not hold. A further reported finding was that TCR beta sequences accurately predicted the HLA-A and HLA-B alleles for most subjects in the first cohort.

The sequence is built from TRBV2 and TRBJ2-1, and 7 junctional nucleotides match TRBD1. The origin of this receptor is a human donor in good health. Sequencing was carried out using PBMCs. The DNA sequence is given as TGTGCCAGCAGTGGGGACAGATACAATGAGCAGTTCTTC. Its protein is CASSGDRYNEQFF. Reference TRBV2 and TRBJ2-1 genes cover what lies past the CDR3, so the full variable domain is EPEVTQTPSHQVTQMGQEVILRCVPISNHLYFYWYRQILGQKVEFLVSFYNNEISEKSEIFDDQFSVERPDGSNFTLKIRSTKLEDSAMYFCASSGDRYNEQFFGPGTRLTVL.